This passage covers 4 T cell receptor beta chains from one sample sequenced in a study of beta chain features in type 1 diabetes. The entirety of the isolated RNA underwent reverse transcription, so expressed TCRB transcripts were sequenced. Assay used: immunoSEQ multiplex PCR; TCRdb lists only in-frame clones, some missing. The sample consists of about 330,000 clones, roughly 11% of them appearing once. Sequencing was carried out using naive CD4+ T cells from blood. All receptors come from a woman in her 30s in good health.

This clone was counted between two and nine times. This sequence joins TRBV5-1 and TRBJ2-2; D possibly corresponds to TRBD2 (5 bases). V was trimmed by 7 bases and J by 3 bases, leaving 13 bases between them. This CDR3 is 14 amino acids long. Germline CDR1 is SGHRS and CDR2 is YFSETQ. The CDR3 protein is CASGRADYTGELFF. The CDR3 bases are TGCGCCAGCGGGCGGGCGGATTACACCGGGGAGCTGTTTTTT.

This clone was recorded a few times. The chain uses TRBV7-2 and TRBJ2-7, with 7 bases identical to TRBD1. Trimming cost V 5 bases and J 11 bases; bases outside gene matches: 12. Per the germline V gene, CDR1 is SGHTA and CDR2 is FQGNSA. The CDR3 loop spans 13 amino acids. CDR3 sequence (DNA): TGTGCCAGCAGCCGGGGAGACAGGGTTAGGGAGTACTTC. The encoded protein is CASSRGDRVREYF.

Only a few counts were recorded for this clone. The chain is built from TRBV6-6 and TRBJ1-2, with D perhaps matching TRBD1 (5 bases). Trimming pared 8 bases from V and 8 bases from J, leaving 12 bases between. CDR1 is MNHNY, CDR2 SVGAGI, per germline (reference sequence). CDR3 size: 11 residues. In DNA form, the CDR3 reads TGTGCCAGCCAAGGACAAGGAGGCTACACCTTC. It encodes CASQGQGGYTF.

The rearrangement uses TRBV6-5 and TRBJ2-3; 7 bases are shared with TRBD1. Germline lookup yields CDR1 MNHEY and CDR2 SVGAGI. The CDR3 has 14 residues. Unmatched junction bases numbered 3, after V lost 6 bases and J lost 0 bases. As DNA, the CDR3 is TGTGCCAGCAGCGACAGGGTGAGCACAGATACGCAGTATTTT. Translation gives CASSDRVSTDTQYF.